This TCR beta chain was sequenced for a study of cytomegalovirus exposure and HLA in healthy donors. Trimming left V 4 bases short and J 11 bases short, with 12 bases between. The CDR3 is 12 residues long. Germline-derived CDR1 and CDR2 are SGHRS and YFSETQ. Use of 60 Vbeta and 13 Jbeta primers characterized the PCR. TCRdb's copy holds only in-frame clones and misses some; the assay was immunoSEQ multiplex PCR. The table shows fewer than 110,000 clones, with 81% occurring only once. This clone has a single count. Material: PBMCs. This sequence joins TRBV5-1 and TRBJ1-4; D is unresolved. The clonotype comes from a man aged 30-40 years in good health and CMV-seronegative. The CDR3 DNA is TGCGCCAGCAGCCCTTTTGGGGAGAAACTGTTTTTT. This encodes CASSPFGEKLFF.